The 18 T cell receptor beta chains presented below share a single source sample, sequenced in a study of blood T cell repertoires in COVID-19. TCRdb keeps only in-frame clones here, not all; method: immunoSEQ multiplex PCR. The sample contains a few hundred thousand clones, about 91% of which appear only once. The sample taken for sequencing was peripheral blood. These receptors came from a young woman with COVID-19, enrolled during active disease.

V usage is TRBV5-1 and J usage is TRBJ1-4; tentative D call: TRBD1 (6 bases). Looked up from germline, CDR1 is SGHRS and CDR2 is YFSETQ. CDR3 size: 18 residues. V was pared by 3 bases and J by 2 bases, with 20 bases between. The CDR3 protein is CASSSRRSGGGTNEKLFF. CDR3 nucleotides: TGCGCCAGCAGCTCCCGACGGTCGGGGGGGGGCACTAATGAAAAACTGTTTTTT.

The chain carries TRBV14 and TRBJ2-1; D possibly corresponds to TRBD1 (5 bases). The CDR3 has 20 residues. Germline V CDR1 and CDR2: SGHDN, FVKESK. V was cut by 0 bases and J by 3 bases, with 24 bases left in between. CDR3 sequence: CASSQEIAITGANHYNEQFF. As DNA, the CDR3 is TGTGCCAGCAGCCAAGAAATAGCTATCACAGGTGCCAACCACTACAATGAGCAGTTCTTC.

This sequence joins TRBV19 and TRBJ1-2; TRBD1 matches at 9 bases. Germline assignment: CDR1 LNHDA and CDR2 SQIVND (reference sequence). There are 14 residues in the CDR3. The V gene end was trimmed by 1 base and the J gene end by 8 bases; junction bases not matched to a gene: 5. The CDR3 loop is CASSIVGTGLGYTF. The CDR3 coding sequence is TGTGCCAGTAGTATAGTCGGGACAGGGCTGGGCTACACCTTC.

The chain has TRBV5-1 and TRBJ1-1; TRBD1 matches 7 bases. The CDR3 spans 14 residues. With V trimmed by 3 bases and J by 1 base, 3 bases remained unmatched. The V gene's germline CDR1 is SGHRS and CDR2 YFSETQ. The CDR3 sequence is CASSSDRENTEAFF. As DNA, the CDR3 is TGCGCCAGCAGCTCTGACAGGGAGAACACTGAAGCTTTCTTT.

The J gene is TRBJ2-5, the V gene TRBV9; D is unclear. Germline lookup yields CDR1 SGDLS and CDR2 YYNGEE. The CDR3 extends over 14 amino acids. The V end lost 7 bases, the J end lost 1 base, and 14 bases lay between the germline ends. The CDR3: CASSPPASQETQYF. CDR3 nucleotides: TGTGCCAGCTCCCCCCCCGCTAGCCAAGAGACCCAGTACTTC.

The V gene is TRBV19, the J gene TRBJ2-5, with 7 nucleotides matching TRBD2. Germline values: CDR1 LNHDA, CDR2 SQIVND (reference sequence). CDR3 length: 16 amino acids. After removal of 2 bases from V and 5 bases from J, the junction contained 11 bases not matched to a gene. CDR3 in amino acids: CASSISTGGWQETQYF. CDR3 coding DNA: TGTGCCAGTAGTATATCTACGGGGGGATGGCAGGAGACCCAGTACTTC.

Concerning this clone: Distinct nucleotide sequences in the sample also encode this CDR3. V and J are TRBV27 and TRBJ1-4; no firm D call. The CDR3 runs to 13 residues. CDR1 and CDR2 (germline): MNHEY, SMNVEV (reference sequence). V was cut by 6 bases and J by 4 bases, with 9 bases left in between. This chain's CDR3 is CASSLTNNEKLFF. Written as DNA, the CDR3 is TGTGCCAGCAGCCTAACCAATAATGAAAAACTGTTTTTT.

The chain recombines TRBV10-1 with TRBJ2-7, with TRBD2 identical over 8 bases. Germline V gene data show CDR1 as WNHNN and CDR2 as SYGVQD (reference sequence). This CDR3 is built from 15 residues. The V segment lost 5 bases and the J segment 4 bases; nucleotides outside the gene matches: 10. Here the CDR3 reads CASSSGGNLPYEQYF. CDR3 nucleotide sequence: TGCGCCAGCAGTAGCGGGGGCAATCTCCCTTACGAGCAGTACTTC.

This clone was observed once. The CDR3 bases are TGCGCCAGCAGCTTGGAGCCGGGGGCTAATGAAAAACTGTTTTTT. Its translation: CASSLEPGANEKLFF. V and J are TRBV5-1 and TRBJ1-4, with a tentative D call TRBD1 (5 bases). Trimming left V 0 bases short and J 3 bases short, with 9 bases between. CDR3 length: 15 residues. Germline V gene data show CDR1 as SGHRS and CDR2 as YFSETQ.

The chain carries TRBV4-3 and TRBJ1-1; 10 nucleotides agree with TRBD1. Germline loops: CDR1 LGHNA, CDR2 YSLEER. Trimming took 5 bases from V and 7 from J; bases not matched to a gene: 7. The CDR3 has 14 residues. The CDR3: CASSSRQGASEAFF. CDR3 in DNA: TGCGCCAGCAGCTCACGACAGGGGGCTAGTGAAGCTTTCTTT.

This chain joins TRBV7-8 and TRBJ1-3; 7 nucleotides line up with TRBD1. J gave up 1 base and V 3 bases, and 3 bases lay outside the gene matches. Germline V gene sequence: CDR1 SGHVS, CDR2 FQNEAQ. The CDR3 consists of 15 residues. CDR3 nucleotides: TGTGCCAGCAGCTTGCCGACAGGGTCTGGAAACACCATATATTTT. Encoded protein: CASSLPTGSGNTIYF.

This chain's CDR3 is CASSQGQGPATNEKLFF. Here the CDR3 DNA reads TGTGCCAGCAGCCAAGGACAGGGCCCTGCAACTAATGAAAAACTGTTTTTT. V and J are TRBV5-4 and TRBJ1-4, with 8 bases that match TRBD1. Germline-derived CDR1 and CDR2 are SGHNT and YYREEE (reference sequence). The trim removed 4 bases at V and 0 bases at J, leaving 8 bases unmatched. The CDR3 extends over 17 amino acids.

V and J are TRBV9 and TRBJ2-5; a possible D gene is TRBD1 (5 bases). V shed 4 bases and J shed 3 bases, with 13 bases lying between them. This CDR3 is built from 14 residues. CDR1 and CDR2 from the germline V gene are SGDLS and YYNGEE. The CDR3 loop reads CASSRWGGKETQYF. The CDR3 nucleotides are TGTGCCAGCAGCCGATGGGGCGGAAAAGAGACCCAGTACTTC. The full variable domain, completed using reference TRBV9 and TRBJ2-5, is DSGVTQTPKHLITATGQRVTLRCSPRSGDLSVYWYQQSLDQGLQFLIQYYNGEERAKGNILERFSAQQFPDLHSELNLSSLELGDSALYFCASSRWGGKETQYFGPGTRLLVL.

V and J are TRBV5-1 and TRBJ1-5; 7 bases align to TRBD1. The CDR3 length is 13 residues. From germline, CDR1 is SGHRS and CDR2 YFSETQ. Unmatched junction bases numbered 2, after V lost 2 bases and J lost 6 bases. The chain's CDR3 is CASSFRGSQPQHF. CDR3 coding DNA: TGCGCCAGCAGCTTCAGGGGGAGTCAGCCCCAGCATTTT. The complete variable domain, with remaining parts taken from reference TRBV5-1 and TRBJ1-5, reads KAGVTQTPRYLIKTRGQQVTLSCSPISGHRSVSWYQQTPGQGLQFLFEYFSETQRNKGNFPGRFSGRQFSNSRSEMNVSTLELGDSALYLCASSFRGSQPQHFGDGTRLSIL.

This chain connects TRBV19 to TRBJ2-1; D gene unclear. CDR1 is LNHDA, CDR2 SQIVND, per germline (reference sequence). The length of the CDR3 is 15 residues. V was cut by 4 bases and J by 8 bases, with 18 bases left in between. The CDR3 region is CASSNRPSPGDEQFF. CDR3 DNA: TGTGCCAGTAGTAACCGCCCCAGCCCAGGCGATGAGCAGTTCTTC.

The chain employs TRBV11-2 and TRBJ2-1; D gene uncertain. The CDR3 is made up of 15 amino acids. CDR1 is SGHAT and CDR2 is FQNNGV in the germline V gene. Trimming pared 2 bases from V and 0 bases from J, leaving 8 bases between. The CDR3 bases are TGTGCCAGCAGCTTACAACAGAGCTCCTACAATGAGCAGTTCTTC. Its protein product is CASSLQQSSYNEQFF.

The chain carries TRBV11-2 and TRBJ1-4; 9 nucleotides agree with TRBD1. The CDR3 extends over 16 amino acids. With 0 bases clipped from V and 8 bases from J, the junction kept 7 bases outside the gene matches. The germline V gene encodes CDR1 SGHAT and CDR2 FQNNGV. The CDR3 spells CASSLDWGQGGEKLFF. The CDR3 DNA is TGTGCCAGCAGCTTAGATTGGGGACAGGGTGGAGAAAAACTGTTTTTT.

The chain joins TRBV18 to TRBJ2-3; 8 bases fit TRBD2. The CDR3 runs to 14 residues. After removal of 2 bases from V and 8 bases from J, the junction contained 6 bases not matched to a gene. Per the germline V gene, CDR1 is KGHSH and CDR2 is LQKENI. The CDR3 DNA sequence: TGTGCCAGCTCACCAACAGCGGGGGACTTTACGCAGTATTTT. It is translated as CASSPTAGDFTQYF.